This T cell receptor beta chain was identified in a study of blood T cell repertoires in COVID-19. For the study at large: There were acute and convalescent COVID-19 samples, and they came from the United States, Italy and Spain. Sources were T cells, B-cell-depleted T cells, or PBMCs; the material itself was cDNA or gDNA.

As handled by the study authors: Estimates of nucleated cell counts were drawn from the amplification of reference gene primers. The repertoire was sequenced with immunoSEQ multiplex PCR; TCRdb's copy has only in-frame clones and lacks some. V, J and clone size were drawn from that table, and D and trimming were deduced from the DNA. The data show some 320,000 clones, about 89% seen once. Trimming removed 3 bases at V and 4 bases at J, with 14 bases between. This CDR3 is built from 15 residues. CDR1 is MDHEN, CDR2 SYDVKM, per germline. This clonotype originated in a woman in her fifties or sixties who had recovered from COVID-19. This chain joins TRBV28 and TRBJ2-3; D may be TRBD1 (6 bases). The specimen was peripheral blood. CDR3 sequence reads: CASSFRTEGSDTQYF. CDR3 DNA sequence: TGTGCCAGCAGTTTTAGGACAGAAGGTTCAGATACGCAGTATTTT.